This T cell receptor (beta chain) stems from a study of cytomegalovirus exposure and HLA in healthy donors. Study overall: Counted in an early data release were about 86 million unique TCRs from HLA-typed donors. Study-wide findings and caveats: The classifier, whose performance was assessed in both the original and validation cohorts, reportedly diagnosed cytomegalovirus status with high specificity and sensitivity. It was reported in a later analysis that an Asian-associated ancestry cluster showed fewer N-insertions than the roughly 620-donor mean.

Use of 60 Vbeta and 13 Jbeta primers characterized the PCR. The table came from immunoSEQ multiplex PCR; TCRdb's copy has only in-frame clones and leaves some out. Of approximately 100,000 clones listed, around a tenth are singletons. Germline CDR1 SGHTA, CDR2 FQGNSA. Trimming removed 3 bases at V and 4 bases at J, with 9 bases between. The CDR3 is 14 residues long. This clone was seen only a few times. Antigen unknown. This TCR was sampled from a man aged 45-60 years in good health and CMV-seropositive. Sequencing input: PBMCs. The rearrangement joins TRBV7-2 to TRBJ2-2; D perhaps matches TRBD1 (6 bases). Here the CDR3 reads CASSFQQGTGELFF. CDR3 sequence (DNA): TGTGCCAGCAGCTTCCAACAGGGCACCGGGGAGCTGTTTTTT.